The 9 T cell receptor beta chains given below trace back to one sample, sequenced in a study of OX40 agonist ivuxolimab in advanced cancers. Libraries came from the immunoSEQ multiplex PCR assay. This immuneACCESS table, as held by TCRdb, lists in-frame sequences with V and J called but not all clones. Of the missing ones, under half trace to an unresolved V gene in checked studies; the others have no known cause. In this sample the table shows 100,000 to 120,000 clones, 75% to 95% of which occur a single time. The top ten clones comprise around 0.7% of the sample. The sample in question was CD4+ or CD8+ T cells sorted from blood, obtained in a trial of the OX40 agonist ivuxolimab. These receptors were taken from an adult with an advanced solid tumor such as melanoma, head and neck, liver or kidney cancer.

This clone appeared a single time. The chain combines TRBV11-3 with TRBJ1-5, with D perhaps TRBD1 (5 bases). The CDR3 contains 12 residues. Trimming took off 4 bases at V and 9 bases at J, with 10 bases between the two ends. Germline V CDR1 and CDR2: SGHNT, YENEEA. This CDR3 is CASSSTGGPQHF. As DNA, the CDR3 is TGTGCCAGCAGCTCCACGGGGGGGCCCCAGCATTTT. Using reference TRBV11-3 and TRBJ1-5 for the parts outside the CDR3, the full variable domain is EAGVVQSPRYKIIEKKQPVAFWCNPISGHNTLYWYLQNLGQGPELLIRYENEEAVDDSQLPKDRFSAERLKGVDSTLKIQPAELGDSAVYLCASSSTGGPQHFGDGTRLSIL.

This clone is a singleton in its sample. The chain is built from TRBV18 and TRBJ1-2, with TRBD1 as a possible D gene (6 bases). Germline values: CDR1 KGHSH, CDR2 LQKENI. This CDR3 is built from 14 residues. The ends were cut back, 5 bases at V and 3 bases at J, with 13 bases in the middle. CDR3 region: CASSSYREHYGYTF. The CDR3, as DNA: TGTGCCAGCTCATCGTACAGGGAGCACTATGGCTACACCTTC.

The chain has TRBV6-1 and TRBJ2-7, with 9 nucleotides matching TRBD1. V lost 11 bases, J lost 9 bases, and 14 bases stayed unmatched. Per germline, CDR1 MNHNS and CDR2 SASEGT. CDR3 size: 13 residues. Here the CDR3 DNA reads TGTGCCGCCTCACAGGGGGCCCAAAGCCGGCAGTACTTC. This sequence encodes CAASQGAQSRQYF.

CDR3 DNA sequence: TGTGCCAGCTCCCCGCAGGGCGGTCAAGAGACCCAGTACTTC. It specifies CASSPQGGQETQYF. This chain links TRBV18 with TRBJ2-5; possibly TRBD1 for D (5 bases). Germline V gene sequence: CDR1 KGHSH, CDR2 LQKENI. V lost 6 bases to trimming and J lost 2 bases, with 13 bases between them. The length of the CDR3 is 14 residues.

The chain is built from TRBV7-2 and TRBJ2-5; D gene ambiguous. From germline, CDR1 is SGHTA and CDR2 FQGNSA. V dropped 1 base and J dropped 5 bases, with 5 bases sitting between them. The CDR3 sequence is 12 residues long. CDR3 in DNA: TGTGCCAGCAGCTTAGTGGGGGAGACCCAGTACTTC. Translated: CASSLVGETQYF.

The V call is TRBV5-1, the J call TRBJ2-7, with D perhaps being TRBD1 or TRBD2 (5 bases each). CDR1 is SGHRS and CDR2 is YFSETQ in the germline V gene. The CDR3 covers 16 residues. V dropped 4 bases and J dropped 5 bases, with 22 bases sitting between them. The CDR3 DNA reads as TGCGCCAGCAGCCCGGGCAGGGACGGCCTATTGAACGAGCAGTACTTC. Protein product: CASSPGRDGLLNEQYF.

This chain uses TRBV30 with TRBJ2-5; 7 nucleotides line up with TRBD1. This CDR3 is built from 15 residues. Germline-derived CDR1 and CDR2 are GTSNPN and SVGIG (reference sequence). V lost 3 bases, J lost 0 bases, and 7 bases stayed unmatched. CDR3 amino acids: CAWRTETGDQETQYF. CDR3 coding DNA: TGTGCCTGGAGAACGGAAACAGGGGACCAAGAGACCCAGTACTTC.

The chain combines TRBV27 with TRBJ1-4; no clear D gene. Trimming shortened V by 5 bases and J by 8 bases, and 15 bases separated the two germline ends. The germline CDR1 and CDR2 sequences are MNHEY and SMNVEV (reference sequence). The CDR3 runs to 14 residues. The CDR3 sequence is CASSGILVGEKLFF. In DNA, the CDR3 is TGTGCCAGCAGTGGCATTTTGGTAGGCGAAAAACTGTTTTTT.

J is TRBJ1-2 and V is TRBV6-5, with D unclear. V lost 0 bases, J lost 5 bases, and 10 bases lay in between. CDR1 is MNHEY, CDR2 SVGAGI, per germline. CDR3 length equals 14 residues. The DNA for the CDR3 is TGTGCCAGCAGTTACTCGACCGCGTCGTATGGCTACACCTTC. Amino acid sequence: CASSYSTASYGYTF.